A selection of T cell receptor beta chains follows, all from one sample in a study of identifying expanded T cells in peripheral blood. The data were produced by immunoSEQ multiplex PCR, yet TCRdb's version contains in-frame clones alone and is incomplete. The data contain some 97,000 clones, roughly 88% of them singletons. The sequenced sample was blood. The receptors were gathered from a person aged 18 to 75 in good health. CDR3s include the opening cysteine and the closing phenylalanine or tryptophan. Each record gives: D gene, clone size, J gene, V gene, CDR3 DNA, CDR3 protein. The D gene is left open where the match is weak. Some rows mark clone size as missing; the rest say once, few, many or name a class of expanded clone.

NA,NA,TRBJ1-2,TRBV27,TGTGCCAGCAGTTTATCGAAGGGGAACTATGGCTACACCTTC,CASSLSKGNYGYTF
NA,few,TRBJ2-5,TRBV2,TGTGCCAGCAGTGACTCGGCGACCCAGTACTTC,CASSDSATQYF
TRBD1,NA,TRBJ1-2,TRBV12-5,TGTGCTAGTGGTTTGGCCGGGACAGGGAGTTTCTTCTATGGCTACACCTTC,CASGLAGTGSFFYGYTF
TRBD2,NA,TRBJ2-6,TRBV14,TGTGCCAGCAGCCGAGCCCCGCGACTAGCGGGAGATAGACCTGGGGCCAACGTCCTGACTTTC,CASSRAPRLAGDRPGANVLTF
NA,NA,TRBJ2-1,TRBV5-1,TGCGCCAGCAGCCCGTGGGCGAATGAGCAGTTCTTC,CASSPWANEQFF
NA,NA,TRBJ1-2,TRBV6-4,TGTGCCAGCAGCGAAGGGGACTATGGCTACACCTTC,CASSEGDYGYTF
NA,NA,TRBJ1-1,TRBV19,TGTGCCAGTAGTATCTCCCCGAACACTGAAGCTTTCTTT,CASSISPNTEAFF
NA,NA,TRBJ1-4,TRBV19,TGTGCCAGTAGTATAATGACGGCAATTAATGAAAAACTGTTTTTT,CASSIMTAINEKLFF
NA,NA,TRBJ2-2,TRBV5-5,TGTGCCAGCAGACCCTTGCGGACCGGGGAGCTGTTTTTT,CASRPLRTGELFF
NA,NA,TRBJ1-2,TRBV19,TGTGCCAGTAAGGGCACAGTTAATGGCTACACCTTC,CASKGTVNGYTF
NA,once,TRBJ2-7,TRBV11-2,TGTGCCAGCAGCTTAATGCTAGGGGTCCACTACGAGCAGTACTTC,CASSLMLGVHYEQYF
NA,NA,TRBJ2-1,TRBV7-2,TGTGCCAGCAGCTTAGCGGACTTCCCACAGTTCTTC,CASSLADFPQFF
NA,once,TRBJ1-5,TRBV10-3,TGTGCCATCAGCCCAGGTAAGGATCAGCCCCAGCATTTT,CAISPGKDQPQHF
NA,NA,TRBJ1-2,TRBV18,TGTGCCAGCTCACCAGGAGGGTTCTATGGCTACACCTTC,CASSPGGFYGYTF
NA,NA,TRBJ2-5,TRBV4-1,TGCGCCAGCAGCCAGATTGTCACGGAGACCCAGTACTTC,CASSQIVTETQYF
TRBD1,NA,TRBJ1-2,TRBV6-5,TGTGCCAGCAGCGGACAGGGAAAGAACTATGGCTACACCTTC,CASSGQGKNYGYTF
NA,NA,TRBJ1-5,TRBV7-9,TGTGCCAGCAGCTTAGTTGGACAAGGGGACGTTGAGCCCCAGCATTTT,CASSLVGQGDVEPQHF